These 28 T cell receptor beta chains came from one sample sequenced in a study of shared clonotypes between healthy human individuals. Repertoires were generated with immunoSEQ multiplex PCR, while TCRdb's copy carries only in-frame clones and drops some. The sample contains hundreds of thousands of clones, around 72% of which appear only once. The specimen was memory CD4+ T cells sorted from blood. Sample subset: CD45RA-negative fraction. These receptors originate from a woman aged 25 to 45 in good health.

This sequence joins TRBV4-1 and TRBJ2-2; 7 nucleotides align to TRBD1. V dropped 1 base and J dropped 6; count of bases not matched to a gene: 5. This CDR3 spans 15 amino acids. Germline V gene sequence: CDR1 MGHRA, CDR2 YSYEKL. DNA for the CDR3: TGCGCCAGCAGCCAAGCTAAGGGGGCATCCGGGGAGCTGTTTTTT. It encodes CASSQAKGASGELFF.

The chain carries TRBV12-5 and TRBJ2-1; D unclear. The length of the CDR3 is 11 residues. Germline lookup yields CDR1 LGHNT and CDR2 FRNRAP. Trimming left V 7 bases short and J 9 bases short, with 10 bases between. The CDR3 nucleotides are TGTGCTAGTGCGGGTGGGGTTGAGCAGTTCTTC. Its protein product is CASAGGVEQFF.

This rearrangement joins TRBV7-9 to TRBJ1-2; D remains unclear. Looked up from germline, CDR1 is SEHNR and CDR2 is FQNEAQ (reference sequence). The CDR3 extends over 12 amino acids. V lost 2 bases and J lost 7, with 8 bases in between. The CDR3 sequence is CASSLPGSGYTF. CDR3 nucleotide sequence: TGTGCCAGCAGCTTACCTGGGAGTGGCTACACCTTC. The whole variable domain, remainder taken from reference TRBV7-9 and TRBJ1-2, is DTGVSQNPRHKITKRGQNVTFRCDPISEHNRLYWYRQTLGQGPEFLTYFQNEAQLEKSRLLSDRFSAERPKGSFSTLEIQRTEQGDSAMYLCASSLPGSGYTFGSGTRLTVV.

The chain couples TRBV10-3 to TRBJ2-7; 9 bases are shared with TRBD2. Per the germline V gene, CDR1 is ENHRY and CDR2 is SYGVKD. The length of the CDR3 is 14 residues. Unmatched junction bases numbered 3, after V lost 3 bases and J lost 3 bases. CDR3 region: CAISDTTSGYEQYF. CDR3 DNA: TGTGCCATCAGTGATACGACTAGCGGCTACGAGCAGTACTTC.

This clone came up once. The genes are TRBV28 and TRBJ2-2, with D possibly being TRBD2 (5 bases). CDR3 length: 15 amino acids. From germline, CDR1 is MDHEN and CDR2 SYDVKM. V lost 1 base to trimming and J lost 2 bases, with 8 bases between them. This CDR3 is CASSLSGYNTGELFF. CDR3 in DNA: TGTGCCAGCAGTTTATCGGGGTATAACACCGGGGAGCTGTTTTTT.

To note about this clone: The sample has other DNA sequences that encode this CDR3 too. The genes are TRBV10-1 and TRBJ2-2; the D is unclear. From germline, CDR1 is WNHNN and CDR2 SYGVQD (reference sequence). The V gene lost 5 bases and the J gene lost 0 bases, with 1 base spanning the gap. The CDR3 is made up of 12 amino acids. The CDR3 nucleotides are TGCGCCAGCAGTCCGAACACCGGGGAGCTGTTTTTT. The encoded protein is CASSPNTGELFF.

The gene calls are TRBV6-1 and TRBJ2-7; possible D gene TRBD2, 5 bases. CDR1 and CDR2 (germline): MNHNS, SASEGT. V was pared by 8 bases and J by 2 bases, with 19 bases between. This CDR3 comprises 15 residues. The CDR3 sequence: CASDATWTLTYEQYF. As DNA, the CDR3 is TGTGCCAGCGACGCTACCTGGACTCTTACCTACGAGCAGTACTTC.

The chain carries TRBV28 and TRBJ2-3, with TRBD2 matching 10 bases. The CDR3 covers 18 residues. Germline V gene data show CDR1 as MDHEN and CDR2 as SYDVKM. Unmatched junction bases numbered 15, after V lost 5 bases and J lost 4 bases. The CDR3 nucleotides read TGTGCCAGCAGTCCCCTTGGTTCAGCGGGAGGGCCCGCAGATACGCAGTATTTT. It yields the protein CASSPLGSAGGPADTQYF. The whole variable domain, filled in from reference TRBV28 and TRBJ2-3, reads DVKVTQSSRYLVKRTGEKVFLECVQDMDHENMFWYRQDPGLGLRLIYFSYDVKMKEKGDIPEGYSVSREKKERFSLILESASTNQTSMYLCASSPLGSAGGPADTQYFGPGTRLTVL.

This chain joins TRBV5-1 and TRBJ1-1; tentative D call: TRBD1 (6 bases). In germline, CDR1 is SGHRS, CDR2 YFSETQ. This CDR3 spans 15 amino acids. With 5 bases removed from V and 5 bases from J, the gap between germline ends came to 19 bases. CDR3 DNA sequence: TGCGCCAGCAGACCAGAGCCCGGGGGGCCGACTGAAGCTTTCTTT. Amino acid sequence: CASRPEPGGPTEAFF.

The chain recombines TRBV28 with TRBJ2-5; D unclear. Trimming removed 4 bases from V and 12 bases from J, with 12 bases in between. The CDR3 totals 11 residues. Per germline, CDR1 MDHEN and CDR2 SYDVKM. The CDR3 DNA sequence: TGTGCCAGCAGTTCCCCGGAAAACAAGTACTTC. It encodes CASSSPENKYF. The full variable domain, in which reference TRBV28 and TRBJ2-5 provide the parts outside the CDR3, is DVKVTQSSRYLVKRTGEKVFLECVQDMDHENMFWYRQDPGLGLRLIYFSYDVKMKEKGDIPEGYSVSREKKERFSLILESASTNQTSMYLCASSSPENKYFGPGTRLLVL.

This rearrangement joins TRBV30 to TRBJ1-5; D perhaps matches TRBD1 (6 bases). CDR1 GTSNPN and CDR2 SVGIG come from the germline V gene (reference sequence). The V gene lost 3 bases and the J gene lost 2 bases, with 14 bases spanning the gap. This CDR3 has 15 residues. The CDR3 loop is CAWSSGAGGNQPQHF. CDR3 nucleotide sequence: TGTGCCTGGAGCTCGGGGGCGGGAGGCAATCAGCCCCAGCATTTT.

V gene TRBV15 combines with J gene TRBJ2-6, with D possibly being TRBD1 (6 bases). The CDR3 sequence is 15 residues long. Trimming took 4 bases from V and 1 from J, leaving 8 bases between them. Germline V gene sequence: CDR1 LNHNV, CDR2 YYDKDF (reference sequence). This chain's CDR3 is CATSMRGSGANVLTF. The CDR3 DNA is TGTGCCACCAGCATGAGGGGGTCTGGGGCCAACGTCCTGACTTTC.

The chain combines TRBV2 with TRBJ1-5; 7 nucleotides match TRBD1. The V gene's germline CDR1 is SNHLY and CDR2 FYNNEI. The CDR3 has 17 amino acids. Losses at the gene ends were 1 base for V and 6 bases for J; bases not matched to a gene: 12. CDR3 protein: CASSEELTGVALQPQHF. The CDR3, as DNA: TGTGCCAGCAGTGAAGAGCTAACAGGGGTTGCCCTTCAGCCCCAGCATTTT.

V is TRBV30 and J is TRBJ2-4; TRBD2 aligns across 7 bases. The CDR3 contains 15 residues. Germline V gene data show CDR1 as GTSNPN and CDR2 as SVGIG (reference sequence). Germline trimming cut 5 bases from V and 5 bases from J; bases unmatched to any gene: 12. CDR3 region: CAWSRGGVRENIQYF. CDR3 nucleotide sequence: TGTGCCTGGTCCCGGGGAGGGGTTCGGGAAAACATTCAGTACTTC.

V gene TRBV11-2 combines with J gene TRBJ1-3, with unresolved D. CDR1 and CDR2 (germline): SGHAT, FQNNGV. The CDR3 has 15 amino acids. Trimming removed 5 bases from V and 0 bases from J, with 11 bases in between. CDR3 coding DNA: TGTGCCAGCAGCCTGACCGACAACTCTGGAAACACCATATATTTT. Its protein product is CASSLTDNSGNTIYF.

As DNA, the CDR3 is TGTGCCACTCAGAGCGGGGACAGGGTCCACGAGCAGTACTTC. Amino acids: CATQSGDRVHEQYF. The rearrangement links TRBV19 to TRBJ2-7; 9 bases agree with TRBD1. This CDR3 has 14 amino acids. Looked up from germline, CDR1 is LNHDA and CDR2 is SQIVND (reference sequence). V lost 10 bases and J lost 5; bases outside the gene matches: 12.

The CDR3 region has the DNA TGTGCCAGCAGTTGGTCGGGACTAGCTATTGAGCAGTTCTTC. Protein sequence: CASSWSGLAIEQFF. The J gene is TRBJ2-1, the V gene TRBV28, with 9 bases identical to TRBD2. After removal of 4 bases from V and 9 bases from J, the junction contained 7 bases not matched to a gene. CDR3 length: 14 residues. Germline CDR1 and CDR2: MDHEN and SYDVKM.

The chain employs TRBV7-2 and TRBJ2-1, with 8 positions matching TRBD2. This CDR3 spans 14 amino acids. Per germline, CDR1 SGHTA and CDR2 FQGNSA. After removal of 8 bases from V and 1 base from J, the junction contained 4 bases not matched to a gene. As DNA, the CDR3 is TGTGCCAGCTTAGCGGGATCTTCCTACAATGAGCAGTTCTTC. It yields the protein CASLAGSSYNEQFF.

J is TRBJ1-1 and V is TRBV25-1; D perhaps matches TRBD1 (5 bases). The CDR3 contains 15 residues. Trimming shortened V by 6 bases and J by 1 base, and 15 bases separated the two germline ends. In germline, CDR1 is MGHDK, CDR2 SYGVNS. The CDR3 DNA reads as TGTGCCAGCAGCTCTCGTGGGGGGTCGAACACTGAAGCTTTCTTT. Translated, it gives CASSSRGGSNTEAFF.

The chain recombines TRBV19 with TRBJ2-2, with TRBD2 identical over 11 bases. Trimming cost V 5 bases and J 4 bases; bases outside gene matches: 9. Germline CDR1 LNHDA, CDR2 SQIVND (reference sequence). The length of the CDR3 is 17 residues. CDR3 bases: TGTGCCAGTAGTCCCTCCCCCGGGACTAGCGGCACCGGGGAGCTGTTTTTT. This translates into CASSPSPGTSGTGELFF.

The chain carries TRBV5-6 and TRBJ1-2; D gene uncertain. CDR1 is SGHDT and CDR2 is YYEEEE in the germline V gene. The CDR3 is 14 amino acids. V was shortened by 5 bases and J by 3 bases, with 14 bases between the two germline ends. The CDR3 DNA is TGTGCCAGCAGGACGAGTAGGGTAGACTATGGCTACACCTTC. It is translated as CASRTSRVDYGYTF. The variable domain in full, with the rest retrieved from reference TRBV5-6 and TRBJ1-2, is DAGVTQSPTHLIKTRGQQVTLRCSPKSGHDTVSWYQQALGQGPQFIFQYYEEEERQRGNFPDRFSGHQFPNYSSELNVNALLLGDSALYLCASRTSRVDYGYTFGSGTRLTVV.

This CDR3 reads CASSDKLAGFTGELFF. CDR3 sequence (DNA): TGTGCCAGCAGTGATAAACTAGCGGGATTCACCGGGGAGCTGTTTTTT. The chain combines TRBV2 with TRBJ2-2; TRBD2 matches 10 bases. CDR3 length: 16 residues. Germline V gene lookup returns CDR1 SNHLY and CDR2 FYNNEI. V lost 3 bases to trimming and J lost 4 bases; unmatched junction nucleotides: 5.

A word on this clone: Other DNA sequences from this sample encode an identical CDR3 as well. J is TRBJ1-3 and V is TRBV28, with a tentative D call TRBD1 (5 bases). Germline CDR1 is MDHEN and CDR2 is SYDVKM. The CDR3 consists of 15 residues. V lost 5 bases, J lost 3 bases, and 14 bases lay in between. CDR3 DNA sequence: TGTGCCAGCAGTCCGTCTCAGGGTTTTGGAAACACCATATATTTT. Translated, it gives CASSPSQGFGNTIYF.

The rearrangement joins TRBV5-1 to TRBJ2-7, with D perhaps matching TRBD2 (5 bases). The CDR3 spans 13 residues. Germline CDR1 SGHRS, CDR2 YFSETQ. V shed 4 bases and J shed 5 bases, with 13 bases lying between them. The DNA for the CDR3 is TGCGCCAGCAGCCCCTGGCACGGGGACGAGCAGTACTTC. As protein: CASSPWHGDEQYF.

The CDR3 sequence: CASSPSQNTEAFF. In DNA form, the CDR3 reads TGTGCCAGCAGCCCATCACAGAACACTGAAGCTTTCTTT. The rearrangement uses TRBV11-3 and TRBJ1-1; D gene ambiguous. Per germline, CDR1 SGHNT and CDR2 YENEEA. The V end was cut by 5 bases, the J end by 1 base, with 8 bases between. The CDR3 consists of 13 residues. The whole variable domain, filled in from reference TRBV11-3 and TRBJ1-1, reads EAGVVQSPRYKIIEKKQPVAFWCNPISGHNTLYWYLQNLGQGPELLIRYENEEAVDDSQLPKDRFSAERLKGVDSTLKIQPAELGDSAVYLCASSPSQNTEAFFGQGTRLTVV.

The chain employs TRBV9 and TRBJ2-7, with 9 bases lining up with TRBD1. The CDR3 consists of 14 residues. J gave up 5 bases and V 3 bases, and 6 bases lay outside the gene matches. Germline-derived CDR1 and CDR2 are SGDLS and YYNGEE. DNA of the CDR3: TGTGCCAGCAGCGGCCGGGACAGGGCCAACGAGCAGTACTTC. This encodes CASSGRDRANEQYF.

The J gene is TRBJ1-2, the V gene TRBV6-5; possibly TRBD1 for D (6 bases). Germline CDR1 MNHEY, CDR2 SVGAGI. This CDR3 has 13 residues. Trimming stripped 7 bases from V and 5 bases from J, with 14 bases between. CDR3 sequence reads: CASMDRSFYGYTF. CDR3 DNA: TGTGCCAGCATGGACAGATCCTTTTATGGCTACACCTTC.

V usage is TRBV30 and J usage is TRBJ2-5; TRBD2 agrees at 7 bases. Per germline, CDR1 GTSNPN and CDR2 SVGIG (reference sequence). The junction had 4 bases not matched to a gene; V was cut back by 3 bases and J by 0 bases. The CDR3 loop spans 14 amino acids. CDR3 residues: CAWRLSGNQETQYF. Here the CDR3 DNA reads TGTGCCTGGAGGTTAAGCGGGAACCAAGAGACCCAGTACTTC.